This T cell receptor beta chain was recovered during a study of T cells in Graves' hyperthyroidism and ophthalmopathy (dated by TCRdb to the late 2010s). For the study in its entirety: Peripheral blood samples were taken at the time of initial diagnosis, prior to any treatment. To identify distinguishing TCR V-J signatures, a discovery cohort of about a hundred patients was used, comprising some 43 with Graves' ophthalmopathy and about 59 with stable Graves' hyperthyroidism. Prospective prediction of ophthalmopathy was tested in an independent validation cohort of about 19 hyperthyroidism patients and approximately 17 patients who later progressed to ophthalmopathy. The roughly 100 discovery patients were randomly divided into training and test sets at a 7:3 ratio. The study also compared thyroid tissue and blood T-cell repertoires from roughly six Graves' hyperthyroidism patients. Following sampling, methimazole starting at 30 mg daily was given to hyperthyroidism patients, and high-dose intravenous methylprednisolone was given to ophthalmopathy patients. The paper reports TCR Vbeta CDR3 sequencing of roughly 140 peripheral blood samples: around 45 ophthalmopathy, fewer than 80 hyperthyroidism and around 17 progressor patients.

The TCR beta CDR3 regions were amplified from RNA transcripts. The first round of RT-PCR for the TCR CDR3 was performed with the HTBI primer set and the Qiagen OneStep RT-PCR kit. Libraries were constructed in a second round of multiplex PCR, after which size selection and purification were carried out. Libraries were sequenced paired-end with 100 bp reads on an Illumina HiSeq2000. Processing in the source paper ran as follows. SOAPnuke was used to process the raw data, removing reads that contained adapters or uncalled bases, had a mean Phred below 15, or lacked an exact match to the constant primer or identifier. High-quality paired reads were merged with COPE v1.2.5, and unique nucleotide sequences were defined as clonotypes. Clonotypes were aligned to IMGT TRBV, TRBD and TRBJ reference segments using MiTCR v1.1. The analysis included only V-J combinations with a frequency above 0.0001, which together covered around 99% of the repertoires. The TCS score was defined as F50 (clonal expansion) divided by E x V (chaos), with BLOSUM62-based TCRdist calculated between CDR3 peptides within each V-J. Welch's t-statistics and random forest reduced around 550 V-J features to about 12, which were used in a naive Bayes classifier (R e1071). Using fastp at Q25 and MiXCR, TCRdb reprocessed the public reads and kept productive beta chains. Duplicate CDR3 protein sequences are folded into a single record with the most common DNA and genes. The authors' filters were not applied to this entry. Within this sample are some 580,000 distinct CDR3 sequences, with roughly a sixth of them counted one time only. 3% to 4% of the sample rests with the top ten.

The sample holds many counts of this clonotype. There is no known antigen for this receptor. No per-base quality is available; no much larger clone lies one base away. Ophthalmopathy patients had moderately to severely active disease, Clinical Activity Score of at least 3, NOSPECS grade of at least 4, and duration under 3 months. Any patient with an uncontrolled infection, another autoimmune disease, pregnancy or lactation was excluded. Diagnoses relied on clinical symptoms, serum thyroxine and TRAb, thyroid ultrasound and orbital computed tomography. Ficoll-Paque density gradient centrifugation was used to isolate PBMCs from under 11 ml of fresh peripheral blood. Total RNA was extracted with Trizol reagent, and quality was checked on an Agilent 2100 Bioanalyzer. Overall results and qualifications from the work: During validation, the model predicted progression to ophthalmopathy a median of around 7 months ahead of onset, with almost 71% sensitivity and 72.22% specificity. Sample size was not statistically predetermined, and investigators were not blinded to group allocation. Most expanded thyroid clonotypes (frequency above 0.001) were also detected in blood, a finding suggesting that blood repertoires may reflect thyroid immune responses. In cross-validation, a model built on a 13 V-J signature told ophthalmopathy apart from stable hyperthyroidism with 87.88% sensitivity and around 83% specificity, and in testing the same model reached 80%/75%.

CDR1 and CDR2 are read off the germline V gene as MNHNS and SASEGT. Including cysteine and phenylalanine, the CDR3 has 14 amino acids. Left in the record is the CDR3 DNA by itself, 42 bases read in frame from the first base. V is pared back by 4 bases and J by 0 bases, with 9 bases lying between the germline termini. Recombination linked TRBV6-1 to TRBJ1-2; no D segment can be confidently identified. The TCR originated in a middle-aged woman with Graves' ophthalmopathy. The sequencing sample was made of blood. The CDR3 here reads CASSAGGTNYGYTF. The DNA sequence is given as TGTGCCAGCAGTGCTGGTGGGACTAACTATGGCTACACCTTC.